Shown below are 32 T cell receptor beta chains from a single sample sequenced in a study of blood T cell repertoires in COVID-19 (dated by TCRdb to about 2020). Library preparation was by the immunoSEQ multiplex PCR assay. Held by TCRdb, this immuneACCESS table contains in-frame sequences only and omits some clones. Under half of the omission traces to an unresolved V gene where checked; the cause of the rest is unknown. This sample gives about 180,000 clones in total; roughly 86% of them show up just once. The ten largest make up roughly 2.9% of the sample. Sample: peripheral blood. The receptors shown here come from a woman in her 30s with active or convalescent COVID-19.

The V gene is TRBV10-1, the J gene TRBJ2-5; the match to TRBD2 covers 7 bases. The V segment lost 2 bases and the J segment 0 bases; nucleotides outside the gene matches: 3. Germline V CDR1 and CDR2: WNHNN, SYGVQD (reference sequence). CDR3 length equals 15 residues. The CDR3 coding sequence is TGCGCCAGCAGTGAGGGAGCGGGGTACCAAGAGACCCAGTACTTC. Translated, it gives CASSEGAGYQETQYF.

The V call is TRBV5-6, the J call TRBJ2-5, with 7 bases aligning to TRBD1. The J segment lost 1 base and the V segment lost 2 bases, leaving 5 bases of the junction unmatched. This CDR3 region has 15 residues. Germline V gene data show CDR1 as SGHDT and CDR2 as YYEEEE. For the CDR3, the DNA is TGTGCCAGCAGCTTCTCCGGGACAGCCCAAGAGACCCAGTACTTC. Translated: CASSFSGTAQETQYF.

This sequence joins TRBV19 and TRBJ2-3; TRBD2 aligns across 9 bases. The V gene's germline CDR1 is LNHDA and CDR2 SQIVND (reference sequence). This CDR3 has 15 residues. Losses at the gene ends were 6 bases for V and 11 bases for J; bases not matched to a gene: 15. The CDR3 spells CASSTGTSHSEGQYF. In DNA, the CDR3 is TGTGCCAGTAGCACCGGGACTAGCCACTCGGAGGGGCAGTATTTT.

Concerning this clone itself: The sample carries other DNA sequences with the same CDR3. This chain uses TRBV28 with TRBJ2-1; TRBD2 matches at 12 bases. The ends lost 1 base at V and 5 bases at J; junction bases unmatched: 3. Germline V gene sequence: CDR1 MDHEN, CDR2 SYDVKM. CDR3 length: 16 residues. CDR3 DNA: TGTGCCAGCAGTTTATTGTCTAGCGGGAGGGACAATGAGCAGTTCTTC. Its translation: CASSLLSSGRDNEQFF.

The chain combines TRBV24-1 with TRBJ2-1, with 7 bases lining up with TRBD2. CDR1 and CDR2 (germline): KGHDR, SFDVKD. After removal of 4 bases from V and 4 bases from J, the junction contained 9 bases not matched to a gene. The CDR3 covers 16 residues. For the CDR3, the DNA is TGTGCCACCAGTGAGCCGAGCGGGGCGATGTACAATGAGCAGTTCTTC. Its protein product is CATSEPSGAMYNEQFF.

The chain carries TRBV6-5 and TRBJ2-7; no reliable D call. CDR3 size: 12 residues. Deletions cut 5 bases from V and 4 bases from J, with 9 bases between. Germline lookup yields CDR1 MNHEY and CDR2 SVGAGI. CDR3: CASSRNRYEQYF. CDR3 coding DNA: TGTGCCAGCAGTCGAAATCGGTACGAGCAGTACTTC.

In this sample, this clone turned up a few times. The rearrangement links TRBV5-1 to TRBJ2-7; D not resolved. Germline values: CDR1 SGHRS, CDR2 YFSETQ. There are 14 residues in the CDR3. The ends were cut back, 0 bases at V and 4 bases at J, with 11 bases in the middle. This chain's CDR3 is CASSLVVAPYEQYF. CDR3 DNA: TGCGCCAGCAGCTTGGTGGTCGCGCCTTACGAGCAGTACTTC.

This chain joins TRBV28 and TRBJ2-3; D may be TRBD2 (6 bases). V was trimmed by 5 bases and J by 2 bases, leaving 20 bases between them. CDR1 and CDR2 from the germline V gene are MDHEN and SYDVKM. This CDR3 is 17 amino acids long. The CDR3 coding sequence is TGTGCCAGCAGTGGGGGACCGGGAGTCGGATACACAGATACGCAGTATTTT. This codes for CASSGGPGVGYTDTQYF.

The V and J genes are TRBV9 and TRBJ1-1; D is possibly TRBD1 (6 bases). The CDR3 totals 15 residues. Germline V gives CDR1 SGDLS, CDR2 YYNGEE. Trimming left V 0 bases short and J 0 bases short, with 9 bases between. CDR3 DNA: TGTGCCAGCAGCGTAGGGACAGACTTGAACACTGAAGCTTTCTTT. This encodes CASSVGTDLNTEAFF.

The genes are TRBV2 and TRBJ1-5, with a weak D call TRBD1 (5 bases). V dropped 2 bases and J dropped 4 bases, with 6 bases sitting between them. The germline gives CDR1 SNHLY, CDR2 FYNNEI. CDR3 length: 13 amino acids. The CDR3 DNA follows: TGTGCCAGCAGTGAAAAGGGGAATCAGCCCCAGCATTTT. Protein: CASSEKGNQPQHF.

The chain combines TRBV6-5 with TRBJ2-1; tentative D call: TRBD2 (5 bases). Deletions cut 0 bases from V and 7 bases from J, with 16 bases between. Germline values: CDR1 MNHEY, CDR2 SVGAGI. The CDR3 runs to 16 residues. CDR3 DNA: TGTGCCAGCAGTTACTCATTGGAGTTCGGGGAGAATGAGCAGTTCTTC. Its protein product is CASSYSLEFGENEQFF.

V and J are TRBV27 and TRBJ1-5, with 7 bases lining up with TRBD1. The CDR3 is made up of 14 amino acids. J gave up 6 bases and V 6 bases, and 8 bases lay outside the gene matches. The germline V gene encodes CDR1 MNHEY and CDR2 SMNVEV (reference sequence). The CDR3 reads CASSPQGTVQPQHF. DNA for the CDR3: TGTGCCAGCAGCCCACAGGGGACGGTTCAGCCCCAGCATTTT.

The CDR3 loop reads CASSDGLVQGARRQETQYF. CDR3 nucleotide sequence: TGTGCCAGCAGCGACGGGCTGGTACAGGGGGCGAGAAGGCAAGAGACCCAGTACTTC. The chain joins TRBV5-5 to TRBJ2-5; 9 nucleotides line up with TRBD1. In germline, CDR1 is SGHKS, CDR2 YYEKEE (reference sequence). The CDR3 extends over 19 amino acids. With V trimmed by 4 bases and J by 2 bases, 18 bases remained unmatched.

The rearrangement joins TRBV12-3 or TRBV12-4 to TRBJ2-7; D call uncertain. This CDR3 has 12 amino acids. Trimming took off 5 bases at V and 5 bases at J, with 10 bases between the two ends. Written as DNA, the CDR3 is TGTGCCAGCAGTCTAGTCGTAGACGAGCAGTACTTC. Its translation is CASSLVVDEQYF.

The chain carries TRBV18 and TRBJ1-2; 12 bases align to TRBD1. The V gene's germline CDR1 is KGHSH and CDR2 LQKENI. Unmatched junction bases numbered 4, after V lost 3 bases and J lost 5 bases. The CDR3 contains 15 residues. Written as DNA, the CDR3 is TGTGCCAGCTCACCGGGACAGGGGGCGCAGTATGGCTACACCTTC. This encodes CASSPGQGAQYGYTF. Full variable domain (missing parts from reference TRBV18 and TRBJ1-2): NAGVMQNPRHLVRRRGQEARLRCSPMKGHSHVYWYRQLPEEGLKFMVYLQKENIIDESGMPKERFSAEFPKEGPSILRIQQVVRGDSAAYFCASSPGQGAQYGYTFGSGTRLTVV.

The chain has TRBV27 and TRBJ1-1; 7 bases map to TRBD1. V dropped 5 bases and J dropped 0; count of bases not matched to a gene: 6. The V gene's germline CDR1 is MNHEY and CDR2 SMNVEV (reference sequence). CDR3 size: 15 residues. Here the CDR3 reads CASSALDRVNTEAFF. Here the CDR3 DNA reads TGTGCCAGCAGTGCTCTTGACAGGGTGAACACTGAAGCTTTCTTT.

The V and J genes are TRBV12-3 or TRBV12-4 and TRBJ1-1; D unresolved. This CDR3 contains 12 residues. V was cut by 1 base and J by 10 bases, with 10 bases left in between. DNA of the CDR3: TGTGCCAGCAGTTTAGGTCAAGTCGGAGCTTTCTTT. Its translation is CASSLGQVGAFF.

The chain couples TRBV6-6 to TRBJ2-7, with 9 bases matching TRBD1. From germline, CDR1 is MNHNY and CDR2 SVGAGI (reference sequence). CDR3 length: 15 residues. The V segment lost 5 bases and the J segment 2 bases; nucleotides outside the gene matches: 7. CDR3 residues: CASSNRDRDPYEQYF. CDR3 sequence (DNA): TGTGCCAGCAGTAACCGGGACAGGGACCCCTACGAGCAGTACTTC.

This clone came up a few times. This same CDR3 is encoded by further DNA sequences in the sample. The chain is built from TRBV6-5 and TRBJ2-3; 8 nucleotides line up with TRBD2. The trim removed 0 bases at V and 0 bases at J, leaving 2 bases unmatched. The germline V gene encodes CDR1 MNHEY and CDR2 SVGAGI. The length of the CDR3 is 16 residues. The CDR3 DNA follows: TGTGCCAGCAGTTACTCGGCGGGAGGAAGCACAGATACGCAGTATTTT. Translated, it gives CASSYSAGGSTDTQYF.

This clone was observed at least ten times. This rearrangement joins TRBV27 to TRBJ1-2, with 7 bases matching TRBD1. V shed 6 bases and J 8 bases; nucleotides not matched to a gene: 6. CDR1 and CDR2 (germline): MNHEY, SMNVEV (reference sequence). This CDR3 is 12 amino acids long. CDR3 coding DNA: TGTGCCAGCAGACAGGGGACATTAGGCTACACCTTC. Protein sequence: CASRQGTLGYTF.

This clone has only a few counts. The V gene is TRBV9, the J gene TRBJ2-7, with 7 bases identical to TRBD1. The germline V gene has CDR1 SGDLS and CDR2 YYNGEE. Unmatched junction bases numbered 5, after V lost 0 bases and J lost 5 bases. CDR3 size: 14 residues. As DNA, the CDR3 is TGTGCCAGCAGCGTAGGCAGGGGGTACGACGAGCAGTACTTC. Translation gives CASSVGRGYDEQYF.

The chain is built from TRBV6-5 and TRBJ1-1; D is unresolved. The CDR3 loop spans 14 amino acids. Trimming pared 0 bases from V and 1 base from J, leaving 6 bases between. Germline CDR1 is MNHEY and CDR2 is SVGAGI. The DNA for the CDR3 is TGTGCCAGCAGTTACTCGCGTTGGAACACTGAAGCTTTCTTT. Its protein is CASSYSRWNTEAFF.

This sequence joins TRBV14 and TRBJ2-7, with D possibly being TRBD1 (5 bases). Trimming cost V 3 bases and J 6 bases, with 15 bases left between them. The CDR3 is made up of 14 amino acids. CDR1 and CDR2 from the germline V gene are SGHDN and FVKESK. The CDR3, as DNA: TGTGCCAGCAGCCATGTCGCAGGGCTGGGCGAGCAGTACTTC. Translation gives CASSHVAGLGEQYF. The entire variable domain, with the rest obtained from reference TRBV14 and TRBJ2-7, is as follows: EAGVTQFPSHSVIEKGQTVTLRCDPISGHDNLYWYRRVMGKEIKFLLHFVKESKQDESGMPNNRFLAERTGGTYSTLKVQPAELEDSGVYFCASSHVAGLGEQYFGPGTRLTVT.

V gene TRBV18 combines with J gene TRBJ2-5, with 9 bases identical to TRBD2. Per the germline V gene, CDR1 is KGHSH and CDR2 is LQKENI. J lost 4 bases, V lost 2 bases, and 8 bases had no gene match. The CDR3 covers 16 residues. For the CDR3, the DNA is TGTGCCAGCTCACCATCAATAGCGGGAGCTGTAGAGACCCAGTACTTC. This gives the protein CASSPSIAGAVETQYF.

This clone was found a few times. This chain uses TRBV28 with TRBJ1-1; D ambiguous. This CDR3 comprises 17 residues. Germline V CDR1 and CDR2: MDHEN, SYDVKM. Trimming removed 5 bases at V and 1 base at J, with 20 bases between. As DNA, the CDR3 is TGTGCCAGCAGTCCGCGCCTCACCGGGATTACGAACACTGAAGCTTTCTTT. Protein product: CASSPRLTGITNTEAFF. Full variable domain (rest looked up from reference TRBV28 and TRBJ1-1): DVKVTQSSRYLVKRTGEKVFLECVQDMDHENMFWYRQDPGLGLRLIYFSYDVKMKEKGDIPEGYSVSREKKERFSLILESASTNQTSMYLCASSPRLTGITNTEAFFGQGTRLTVV.

The chain couples TRBV21-1 to TRBJ2-7; the table gives TRBD2 as D, unverified against the DNA. TRBV21-1 is noted as a pseudogene. The CDR3 covers 12 residues. The CDR3 protein is CASSKGRGEQYF. CDR3 nucleotides: TGTGCCAGCAGCAAAGGACGGGGCGAGCAGTACTTC.

The DNA for the CDR3 is TGTGCCAGCAGCTTAAGGACAGGGATCTATGGCTACACCTTC. It codes for CASSLRTGIYGYTF. This chain connects TRBV11-2 to TRBJ1-2; 8 positions agree with TRBD1. Germline trimming cut 2 bases from V and 4 bases from J; bases unmatched to any gene: 3. Germline loops: CDR1 SGHAT, CDR2 FQNNGV. The CDR3 contains 14 residues.

The sample holds a few counts of this clone. The chain joins TRBV5-1 to TRBJ2-1, with D perhaps TRBD2 (6 bases). The ends were cut back, 0 bases at V and 11 bases at J, with 12 bases in the middle. CDR3 length: 13 amino acids. CDR1 and CDR2 (germline): SGHRS, YFSETQ. The CDR3 nucleotides read TGCGCCAGCAGCTTGGAAACCGGGACTCAGCAGTTCTTC. It translates to CASSLETGTQQFF.

In its sample, this clone was seen once. V is TRBV11-2 and J is TRBJ2-1; 7 nucleotides align to TRBD1. The ends lost 6 bases at V and 0 bases at J; junction bases unmatched: 11. Looked up from germline, CDR1 is SGHAT and CDR2 is FQNNGV. This CDR3 contains 17 residues. CDR3 bases: TGTGCCAGCAGTTTATACGCAGGGGGTAGCTCCTACAATGAGCAGTTCTTC. It yields the protein CASSLYAGGSSYNEQFF.

The V gene is TRBV3-1 (or the pseudogene TRBV3-2), the J gene TRBJ2-7; the match to TRBD1 covers 8 bases. The ends lost 2 bases at V and 4 bases at J; junction bases unmatched: 10. Germline V gives CDR1 LGHDT, CDR2 YNNKEL (reference sequence). The CDR3 is 16 amino acids. CDR3 protein: CASSQRQGLKPYEQYF. CDR3 bases: TGTGCCAGCAGCCAACGACAGGGGTTAAAGCCGTACGAGCAGTACTTC.

V usage is TRBV27 and J usage is TRBJ1-5; perhaps TRBD1 as D (5 bases). From germline, CDR1 is MNHEY and CDR2 SMNVEV (reference sequence). The CDR3 is 14 residues long. V was shortened by 2 bases and J by 4 bases, with 9 bases between the two germline ends. The CDR3: CASSLSRANQPQHF. CDR3 DNA: TGTGCCAGCAGTTTAAGCAGGGCTAATCAGCCCCAGCATTTT.

The chain employs TRBV11-2 and TRBJ2-3, with 8 nucleotides matching TRBD2. The CDR3 totals 15 residues. Germline V gives CDR1 SGHAT, CDR2 FQNNGV. Germline trimming cut 6 bases from V and 6 bases from J; bases unmatched to any gene: 11. CDR3 in amino acids: CASRSGTSVSDTQYF. In nucleotides, the CDR3 is TGTGCCAGCAGATCCGGGACTAGTGTGTCCGATACGCAGTATTTT. Together with reference TRBV11-2 and TRBJ2-3, the CDR3 gives the full variable domain: EAGVAQSPRYKIIEKRQSVAFWCNPISGHATLYWYQQILGQGPKLLIQFQNNGVVDDSQLPKDRFSAERLKGVDSTLKIQPAKLEDSAVYLCASRSGTSVSDTQYFGPGTRLTVL.